This T cell receptor (beta chain) was identified in a study of T cells after yellow fever vaccination. Generation of TCR cDNA used 5'RACE template switching (which added a universal primer site and UMIs). TCRdb reprocessed the 5' RACE reads with MiXCR, giving one entry per CDR3 protein. Here the sample spans about 630,000 distinct CDR3 sequences, around an eighth being singletons. The CDR3 runs to 16 residues. Unmatched junction bases numbered 8, after V lost 4 bases and J lost 3 bases. The V gene's germline CDR1 is MDHEN and CDR2 SYDVKM. General study results and limits: High-abundance clonotypes from the bulk population could contaminate FACS-sorted repertoires. Detected again after the booster were most primary-vaccination clones, at 95% to 97% CD4 and approximately 90% CD8. Compared with primary, the secondary response was weaker and peaked at day 5, not 15.

As for this clonotype: The target antigen is unknown.

The source material was PBMCs, sampled on the day of the yellow fever booster vaccination. This TCR was recovered from a man between 25 and 39 years old who received the YFV17D yellow fever vaccine. The J gene is TRBJ2-7, the V gene TRBV28, with 11 bases matching TRBD1. CDR3 sequence: CASSSSGTGGLYEQYF. DNA for the CDR3: TGTGCCAGCAGTTCCTCCGGGACAGGGGGGCTCTACGAGCAGTACTTC.